These T cell receptor beta chains were read from a single sample in a study of T cell responses to AZD1222 COVID-19 vaccine. Generated by immunoSEQ multiplex PCR, the TCRdb table keeps only in-frame clones and is missing some. The sample shows roughly 150,000 clones, around 92% of them seen only once. Sequenced material: peripheral blood, taken 28 days after the second AZD1222 dose. The receptors were gathered from an adult who received the AZD1222 COVID-19 vaccine. Each CDR3 is given with its conserved first and last residue. D genes are given only for firm matches. Some rows have no size entry. The others give once, few or many, or a class for an expanded clone.

j_gene | d_gene | v_gene | abundance | CDR3aa | CDR3nt
TRBJ1-5 | - | TRBV30 | - | CAWSVPGAGHQPQHF | TGTGCCTGGAGCGTCCCGGGGGCGGGACACCAGCCCCAGCATTTT
TRBJ1-1 | - | TRBV7-9 | - | CAVERANTEAFF | TGTGCCGTCGAGAGGGCGAACACTGAAGCTTTCTTT
TRBJ1-1 | - | TRBV19 | once | CASTLVGRGATEAFF | TGTGCCAGTACCCTGGTGGGTCGGGGTGCGACTGAAGCTTTCTTT
TRBJ2-5 | TRBD2 | TRBV6-6 | - | CASTRLAGGRYQETQYF | TGTGCCAGCACTCGGCTAGCGGGGGGCCGCTATCAAGAGACCCAGTACTTC
TRBJ2-7 | TRBD2 | TRBV6-2/TRBV6-3 | - | CASRPPSGGYEQYF | TGTGCCAGCAGGCCTCCCAGCGGGGGCTACGAGCAGTACTTC
TRBJ1-1 | - | TRBV5-1 | - | CASSTVPLYRNPNTEAFF | TGCGCCAGCAGCACTGTTCCTCTTTACAGAAACCCGAACACTGAAGCTTTCTTT
TRBJ1-5 | - | TRBV6-5 | - | CASSSDLRGPPQHF | TGTGCCAGCAGTAGTGATTTGAGGGGTCCGCCCCAGCATTTT
TRBJ1-5 | TRBD1 | TRBV2 | - | CASSNPDRGSNQPQHF | TGTGCCAGCAGTAATCCCGACAGGGGTTCCAATCAGCCCCAGCATTTT
TRBJ1-5 | - | TRBV5-8 | - | CASSLEGFEPPQHF | TGTGCCAGCAGCTTGGAGGGCTTCGAACCGCCCCAGCATTTT
TRBJ1-1 | TRBD1 | TRBV5-1 | - | CASSYYPGQGSEAFF | TGCGCCAGCAGCTATTATCCGGGACAGGGTTCTGAAGCTTTCTTT
TRBJ2-3 | TRBD2 | TRBV7-2 | - | CASSLRRLAGGRDTQYF | TGTGCCAGCAGCCTACGAAGACTAGCGGGGGGGCGAGATACGCAGTATTTT
TRBJ1-4 | TRBD1 | TRBV28 | - | CASSIPRDSEKLFF | TGTGCCAGCAGTATCCCACGGGACAGCGAAAAACTGTTTTTT
TRBJ1-2 | - | TRBV10-3 | - | CAISESSSLNYGYTF | TGTGCCATCAGTGAGTCTAGCAGCCTAAACTATGGCTACACCTTC
TRBJ1-1 | - | TRBV9 | - | CASSVVEMNTEAFF | TGTGCCAGCAGCGTAGTAGAGATGAACACTGAAGCTTTCTTT
TRBJ1-3 | - | TRBV6-5 | - | CASSYVGALGNTIYF | TGTGCCAGCAGTTACGTGGGGGCGCTTGGAAACACCATATATTTT
TRBJ2-1 | - | TRBV5-8 | - | CASGGGRMNEQFF | TGTGCCAGCGGTGGCGGCCGGATGAATGAGCAGTTCTTC
TRBJ1-1 | TRBD1 | TRBV7-8 | - | CASSLGGQGMNTEAFF | TGTGCCAGCAGCTTAGGGGGACAGGGGATGAACACAGAAGCTTTCTTT
TRBJ2-2 | TRBD1 | TRBV5-1 | - | CASSWRGQGANTGELFF | TGCGCCAGCAGCTGGCGGGGACAGGGCGCGAACACCGGGGAGCTGTTTTTT
TRBJ2-2 | TRBD1 | TRBV7-8 | once | CASRRTGSTGELFF | TGTGCCAGCAGACGGACAGGGTCCACCGGGGAGCTGTTTTTT
TRBJ1-1 | - | TRBV3-1/TRBV3-2 | - | CASSPLRGIETEAFF | TGTGCCAGCAGCCCACTTAGGGGTATAGAGACTGAAGCTTTCTTT
TRBJ1-2 | - | TRBV7-8 | - | CASSLRDGGYGYTF | TGTGCCAGCAGCTTAAGGGACGGTGGATATGGCTACACCTTC
TRBJ2-7 | TRBD1 | TRBV6-2/TRBV6-3 | - | CASSYPLGTGGSGEQYF | TGTGCCAGCAGTTATCCCCTGGGGACAGGGGGCTCAGGCGAGCAGTACTTC
TRBJ1-1 | - | TRBV7-9 | - | CASSLAQNTEAFF | TGTGCCAGCAGCTTAGCACAGAACACTGAAGCTTTCTTT
TRBJ1-3 | - | TRBV5-1 | - | CASSPTPGGSGNTIYF | TGCGCCAGCAGCCCCACCCCGGGAGGCTCTGGAAACACCATATATTTT
TRBJ1-1 | - | TRBV3-1/TRBV3-2 | few | CASSQDGESEAFF | TGTGCCAGCAGCCAAGATGGGGAGTCTGAAGCTTTCTTT
TRBJ2-3 | - | TRBV5-1 | - | CASGTGFRATQYF | TGCGCCAGCGGCACAGGTTTCCGGGCTACGCAGTATTTT
TRBJ2-7 | - | TRBV5-4 | - | CASSLVGEQYF | TGTGCCAGCAGCTTGGTGGGAGAGCAGTACTTC